The entry that follows covers one T cell receptor (beta chain) sequence. This entry is derived from a study of beta chain features in type 1 diabetes. Study overall: The number of sorted cells examined across all samples was under 140,000,000.

V lost 5 bases and J 3 bases, leaving 11 bases between the germline ends. The CDR3 sequence is 13 residues long. Germline V gene sequence: CDR1 SGHAT, CDR2 FQNNGV. What was sequenced were expressed TCRB transcripts, since all of the isolated RNA had been reverse transcribed. Sequenced by immunoSEQ multiplex PCR; TCRdb stores in-frame clones only, minus some. The table lists fewer than 65,000 clones, about 55% of them singletons. This TCR derives from a woman aged 18-29 years in good health. The gene calls are TRBV11-2 and TRBJ2-7, with D perhaps TRBD1 (6 bases). The sequenced sample was Tregs from blood. The CDR3 is CASSLDRFYEQYF. CDR3 in DNA: TGTGCCAGCAGCCTCGACAGGTTCTACGAGCAGTACTTC. Full variable domain (outside the CDR3, taken from reference TRBV11-2 and TRBJ2-7): EAGVAQSPRYKIIEKRQSVAFWCNPISGHATLYWYQQILGQGPKLLIQFQNNGVVDDSQLPKDRFSAERLKGVDSTLKIQPAKLEDSAVYLCASSLDRFYEQYFGPGTRLTVT.